The source of this TCR beta chain is a study of cytomegalovirus exposure and HLA in healthy donors. This clone was counted a single time. The table came from immunoSEQ multiplex PCR; TCRdb's copy has only in-frame clones and leaves some out. This table holds about 240,000 clones, approximately 87% found once. Germline CDR1 and CDR2: SGHDN and FVKESK. The CDR3 has 15 residues. V lost 0 bases and J lost 3, with 11 bases in between. Sequenced sample: PBMCs. This clonotype originated in a man between 18 and 29 years old in good health and CMV-seronegative. The gene calls are TRBV14 and TRBJ1-1, with a tentative D call TRBD1 (5 bases). The chain's CDR3 is CASSQDQGEYTEAFF. CDR3 nucleotide sequence: TGTGCCAGCAGCCAAGACCAGGGCGAGTACACTGAAGCTTTCTTT.